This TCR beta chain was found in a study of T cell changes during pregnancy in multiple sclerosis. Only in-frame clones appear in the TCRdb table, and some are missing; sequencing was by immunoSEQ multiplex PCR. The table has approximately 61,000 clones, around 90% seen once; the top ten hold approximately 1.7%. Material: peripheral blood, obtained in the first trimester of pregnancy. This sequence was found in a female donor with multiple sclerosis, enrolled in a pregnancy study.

CDR3 nucleotide sequence: TGTGCCAGCAGTTACAATTCGGACTCACCCTACAATGAGCAGTTCTTC. It is translated as CASSYNSDSPYNEQFF. The chain joins TRBV6-6 to TRBJ2-1; D might be TRBD2 (5 bases). V was shortened by 2 bases and J by 2 bases, with 13 bases between the two germline ends. The germline V gene encodes CDR1 MNHNY and CDR2 SVGAGI (reference sequence). This CDR3 has 16 residues.